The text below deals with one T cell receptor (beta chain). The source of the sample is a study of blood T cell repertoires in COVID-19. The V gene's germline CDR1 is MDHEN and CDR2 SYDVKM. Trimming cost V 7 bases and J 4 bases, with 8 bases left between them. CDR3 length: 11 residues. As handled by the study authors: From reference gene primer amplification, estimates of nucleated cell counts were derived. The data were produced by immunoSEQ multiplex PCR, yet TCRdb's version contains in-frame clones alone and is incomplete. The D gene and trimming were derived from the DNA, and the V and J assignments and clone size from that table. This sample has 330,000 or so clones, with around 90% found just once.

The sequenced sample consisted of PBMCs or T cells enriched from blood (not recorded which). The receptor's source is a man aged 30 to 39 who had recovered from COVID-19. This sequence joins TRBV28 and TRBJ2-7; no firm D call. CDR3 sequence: CASNRRYEQYF. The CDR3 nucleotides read TGTGCCAGCAATCGTCGTTACGAGCAGTACTTC.